The clone carrying this TCR beta chain was recorded at least ten times. This specimen belongs to a study of metastatic and nonmetastatic thyroid tumors. Every patient underwent thyroid surgery untreated. Through MiXCR, TCRdb re-clonotyped the PCR reads. The repertoire has about 40,000 clones, around 17% of them found once; the top ten carry 3.5% to 4%. Material: blood. This clonotype was obtained from a female donor with papillary thyroid cancer or a benign thyroid nodule (not recorded which). Some clones in this sample may be carry-over from other donors' samples.

CDR3 nucleotides: TGTGCCAGCAGTCGGGGAGCCTACAATGAGCAGTTCTTC. This gives the protein CASSRGAYNEQFF. The chain joins TRBV28 to TRBJ2-1, with D possibly matching TRBD2 (5 bases). Germline V CDR1 and CDR2: MDHEN, SYDVKM. V was shortened by 5 bases and J by 2 bases, with 7 bases between the two germline ends. The CDR3 is made up of 13 amino acids. Filled out from reference TRBV28 and TRBJ2-1, the complete variable domain reads DVKVTQSSRYLVKRTGEKVFLECVQDMDHENMFWYRQDPGLGLRLIYFSYDVKMKEKGDIPEGYSVSREKKERFSLILESASTNQTSMYLCASSRGAYNEQFFGPGTRLTVL.